The rows below give T cell receptor beta chains drawn from one sample of a study of blood T cell repertoires in COVID-19. The repertoire was sequenced with immunoSEQ multiplex PCR; TCRdb's copy has only in-frame clones and lacks some. The sample shows about 140,000 clones, roughly 85% of them seen only once. Sequenced sample: peripheral blood. The receptor set was obtained from a man aged 50 to 59 with acute or convalescent COVID-19. Each CDR3 is given with its conserved first and last residue. The D gene is left open where the match is weak. Size is omitted from some rows. Given values are once, few, many or a class for expanded clones.

j_gene | abundance | v_gene | d_gene | CDR3nt | CDR3aa
TRBJ1-5 | . | TRBV27 | TRBD1 | TGTGCCAGCAGTTTATCATCAGTGGGACAGGGAAGTGAGCCCCAGCATTTT | CASSLSSVGQGSEPQHF
TRBJ1-1 | . | TRBV11-2 | . | TGTGCCAGCACCACGAGGAGTATGGCGAACACTGAAGCTTTCTTT | CASTTRSMANTEAFF
TRBJ1-2 | . | TRBV18 | TRBD1 | TGTGCCAGCTCACCAGAGACAGGGAGCTATGGCTACACCTTC | CASSPETGSYGYTF
TRBJ1-5 | . | TRBV7-3 | . | TGTGCCAGCTCAGATTCTGGCAATCAGCCCCAGCATTTT | CASSDSGNQPQHF
TRBJ2-7 | . | TRBV3-1/TRBV3-2 | . | TGTGCCAGCAGCCACCTGGACATCCCACCCCACGAGCAGTACTTC | CASSHLDIPPHEQYF
TRBJ2-1 | . | TRBV11-3 | TRBD1 | TGTGCCAGCAGCCCAGGGGGTATTGTTGAGCAGTTCTTC | CASSPGGIVEQFF
TRBJ2-7 | once | TRBV7-9 | TRBD1 | TGTGCCAGCAGCGCCGGGACAGGGTTATACGAGCAGTACTTC | CASSAGTGLYEQYF
TRBJ1-2 | . | TRBV27 | TRBD1 | TGTGCCAGCAGTTTAATCGGACAGGGAGGGTATGGCTACACCTTC | CASSLIGQGGYGYTF
TRBJ1-4 | . | TRBV5-6 | TRBD1 | TGTGCCAGCAGCAAACTTACAGGGGCTCATAATGAAAAACTGTTTTTT | CASSKLTGAHNEKLFF
TRBJ1-5 | few | TRBV12-3/TRBV12-4 | . | TGTGCCAGCAGTTTTTCAGGTAATCAGCCCCAGCATTTT | CASSFSGNQPQHF
TRBJ2-7 | . | TRBV2 | TRBD1 | TGTGCCAGCAGCTCCGACCGGGACAGGGTAACCTACGAGCAGTACTTC | CASSSDRDRVTYEQYF
TRBJ2-1 | . | TRBV27 | TRBD2 | TGTGCCAGTCAACCGGGACTAGCGTATAATGAGCAGTTCTTC | CASQPGLAYNEQFF
TRBJ1-2 | many | TRBV4-1 | . | TGCGCCAGCAGCCAAGAATACAGGAAACTCGCGTATGGCTACACCTTC | CASSQEYRKLAYGYTF